This T cell receptor beta chain was recorded in a study of response to subunit inactivated influenza vaccine. General study points: There was a suggestion from the authors that each seasonal influenza vaccination recruits few new T cells.

The CDR3 is 14 amino acids. Germline trimming cut 4 bases from V and 4 bases from J; bases unmatched to any gene: 5. Germline V gene data show CDR1 as SGHVS and CDR2 as FNYEAQ. Using its own MiXCR run on the RT-PCR reads, TCRdb lists one record per CDR3 protein. The sample includes 150,000 to 200,000 distinct CDR3 sequences, 10% to 15% of them seen just once. This clonotype turned up a few times. Its matching antigen is unknown. This same sample was also part of a study on T cells expressing NK-cell markers. Turning to that study: It was by 5'RACE template switching with UMIs that TCR beta cDNA was made. Just one sequenced donor of eight was HCMV-seronegative, while seven were seropositive. As a fraction of CD8+ T cells, dominant NKG2C+ clonotypes reached about 1.0-7.5% in six or seven donors. Specificity for HCMV among expanded NKG2C+ T cell clones was not established.

The source material was CD8+ T cells sorted from PBMCs, sampled about 13 days after vaccination. The gene calls are TRBV7-6 and TRBJ2-3, with 7 bases that match TRBD2. The sequence was collected from a man in his forties or fifties who received an inactivated influenza vaccine. CDR3 sequence reads: CASSSELAADTQYF. CDR3 sequence (DNA): TGTGCCAGCAGCTCAGAGCTAGCGGCAGATACGCAGTATTTT.